Listed below are T cell receptor beta chains from one sample, sequenced in a study of T cells after yellow fever vaccination. One entry per CDR3 protein results from TCRdb running MiXCR on the 5' RACE reads. The sample lists roughly 100,000 distinct CDR3 sequences, about 8.8% occurring once. Sequencing was performed on CD8+ T cells not binding an NS4B(214-222) dextramer, sorted from PBMCs, taken approximately 16 days after the first yellow fever vaccination. Receptors were obtained from a man in his late teens or twenties who received the YFV17D yellow fever vaccine. CDR3s include the opening cysteine and the closing phenylalanine or tryptophan. The D gene is left open where the match is weak. Not all rows give a size; the values are once, few, many and, for expanded clones, a class.

v_gene: TRBV7-2
d_gene: NA
j_gene: TRBJ1-3
abundance: NA
CDR3nt: TGTGCCAGCCTCATGGGGGGGTTCTTTGGAAACACCATATATTTT
CDR3aa: CASLMGGFFGNTIYF

v_gene: TRBV25-1
d_gene: NA
j_gene: TRBJ1-2
abundance: NA
CDR3nt: TGTGCCAGCAGCGCCGGGTCCCTCTATGGCTACACCTTC
CDR3aa: CASSAGSLYGYTF

v_gene: TRBV29-1
d_gene: TRBD1
j_gene: TRBJ2-1
abundance: few
CDR3nt: TGCAGCGCTGACAGGGTGGGTGAGCAGTTCTTC
CDR3aa: CSADRVGEQFF

v_gene: TRBV27
d_gene: TRBD1
j_gene: TRBJ1-4
abundance: few
CDR3nt: TGTGCCAGCAGCATGGACAGGAGTGCTAATGAAAAACTGTTTTTT
CDR3aa: CASSMDRSANEKLFF

v_gene: TRBV5-1
d_gene: TRBD1
j_gene: TRBJ2-7
abundance: few
CDR3nt: TGCGCCAGCAGCTTGGTGGGGACAGGGTACGAGCAGTACTTC
CDR3aa: CASSLVGTGYEQYF

v_gene: TRBV4-2
d_gene: TRBD2
j_gene: TRBJ2-7
abundance: many
CDR3nt: TGTGCCAGCAGCCAAGGCTCCGGGGGGGAGTACTACGAGCAGTACTTC
CDR3aa: CASSQGSGGEYYEQYF

v_gene: TRBV6-2/TRBV6-3
d_gene: NA
j_gene: TRBJ1-1
abundance: many
CDR3nt: TGTGCCAGCAGTTACAGAAACACTGAAGCTTTCTTT
CDR3aa: CASSYRNTEAFF

v_gene: TRBV11-2
d_gene: TRBD2
j_gene: TRBJ2-1
abundance: few
CDR3nt: TGTGCCAGCAGCTTTACTAGCGGACCCTACAATGAGCAGTTCTTC
CDR3aa: CASSFTSGPYNEQFF

v_gene: TRBV15
d_gene: NA
j_gene: TRBJ2-1
abundance: few
CDR3nt: TGTGCCACCAGCATTCAGAGCTCCTACAATGAGCAGTTCTTC
CDR3aa: CATSIQSSYNEQFF

v_gene: TRBV29-1
d_gene: TRBD1
j_gene: TRBJ1-1
abundance: NA
CDR3nt: TGCAGCGTCTCCGTACAGGGGTCCACTGAAGCTTTCTTT
CDR3aa: CSVSVQGSTEAFF

v_gene: TRBV20-1
d_gene: NA
j_gene: TRBJ2-7
abundance: few
CDR3nt: TGCAGTGCTAGAGACCGGACAGTAGCGTCCTACGAGCAGTACTTC
CDR3aa: CSARDRTVASYEQYF

v_gene: TRBV10-3
d_gene: NA
j_gene: TRBJ1-2
abundance: NA
CDR3nt: TGTGCCATCAGTGAGTCTACAGAATATGGCTACACCTTC
CDR3aa: CAISESTEYGYTF

v_gene: TRBV7-9
d_gene: NA
j_gene: TRBJ1-2
abundance: few
CDR3nt: TGTGCCAGCAGCCGCGACTATGGCTACACCTTC
CDR3aa: CASSRDYGYTF

v_gene: TRBV14
d_gene: TRBD2
j_gene: TRBJ2-1
abundance: few
CDR3nt: TGTGCCAGCAGCCCTCTAGCGGGGGGCTCCCTCAATGAGCAGTTCTTC
CDR3aa: CASSPLAGGSLNEQFF

v_gene: TRBV11-2
d_gene: NA
j_gene: TRBJ2-2
abundance: few
CDR3nt: TGTGCCAGCAGCTTAGTTAAGGCTCGCAGGGAGCTGTTTTTT
CDR3aa: CASSLVKARRELFF

v_gene: TRBV9
d_gene: NA
j_gene: TRBJ1-2
abundance: NA
CDR3nt: TGTGCCAGCAGCGTAGATGGAGACCCAGGAGTCGGGAACTATGGCTACACCTTC
CDR3aa: CASSVDGDPGVGNYGYTF

v_gene: TRBV15
d_gene: TRBD2
j_gene: TRBJ2-3
abundance: many
CDR3nt: TGTGCCACCGCACTAGCGGGGAGTACAGATACGCAGTATTTT
CDR3aa: CATALAGSTDTQYF

v_gene: TRBV7-2
d_gene: NA
j_gene: TRBJ2-7
abundance: few
CDR3nt: TGTGCCAGCGTGCGGAGCTACGAGCAGTACTTC
CDR3aa: CASVRSYEQYF

v_gene: TRBV7-6
d_gene: NA
j_gene: TRBJ1-3
abundance: NA
CDR3nt: TGTGCCAGCAGCTTTGCTGGGGGGTCTGGAAACACCATATATTTT
CDR3aa: CASSFAGGSGNTIYF

v_gene: TRBV7-8
d_gene: NA
j_gene: TRBJ2-1
abundance: few
CDR3nt: TGTGCCAGCAGACTGAAATCGGCAGGGACCTACAATGAGCAGTTCTTC
CDR3aa: CASRLKSAGTYNEQFF

v_gene: TRBV4-1
d_gene: NA
j_gene: TRBJ2-5
abundance: NA
CDR3nt: TGCGCCAGCAGCCCACTAGGCATGGAGACCCAGTACTTC
CDR3aa: CASSPLGMETQYF

v_gene: TRBV20-1
d_gene: NA
j_gene: TRBJ2-1
abundance: NA
CDR3nt: TGCAGTGCTAGGGGTCTTGGGGGGGGGCCTGGGCAGTTCTTC
CDR3aa: CSARGLGGGPGQFF

v_gene: TRBV20-1
d_gene: TRBD1
j_gene: TRBJ1-5
abundance: few
CDR3nt: TGCAGTGCTAGAGATTGGGGACAGGGCGGGAATCAGCCCCAGCATTTT
CDR3aa: CSARDWGQGGNQPQHF

v_gene: TRBV7-2
d_gene: TRBD2
j_gene: TRBJ2-3
abundance: NA
CDR3nt: TGTGCCAGCAGCTTATCCCTAGCGGGGGACCCGGATGATACGCAGTATTTT
CDR3aa: CASSLSLAGDPDDTQYF

v_gene: TRBV4-1
d_gene: NA
j_gene: TRBJ1-1
abundance: few
CDR3nt: TGCGCCAGCAGCCAGGATGGGAATACAGGGCGGGTCACTGAAGCTTTCTTT
CDR3aa: CASSQDGNTGRVTEAFF

v_gene: TRBV4-2
d_gene: TRBD1
j_gene: TRBJ1-4
abundance: few
CDR3nt: TGTGCCAGCAGCGATACCGGGACAGGAATCTTAAAGGCTAATGAAAAACTGTTTTTT
CDR3aa: CASSDTGTGILKANEKLFF

v_gene: TRBV2
d_gene: NA
j_gene: TRBJ2-5
abundance: NA
CDR3nt: TGTGCCAGCAGTGAAGGAGGGAAGGAGACCCAGTACTTC
CDR3aa: CASSEGGKETQYF

v_gene: TRBV7-8
d_gene: TRBD1
j_gene: TRBJ1-1
abundance: few
CDR3nt: TGTGCCAGCAGCTATGGGACAGTCGAAGCTTTCTTT
CDR3aa: CASSYGTVEAFF

v_gene: TRBV6-2/TRBV6-3
d_gene: NA
j_gene: TRBJ2-5
abundance: many
CDR3nt: TGTGCCAGCAGTCACGACTACCAAGAGACCCAGTACTTC
CDR3aa: CASSHDYQETQYF

v_gene: TRBV7-3
d_gene: TRBD1
j_gene: TRBJ2-3
abundance: few
CDR3nt: TGTGCCAGCAGCCCATTCCCGGACAGGGAGACAGATACGCAGTATTTT
CDR3aa: CASSPFPDRETDTQYF

v_gene: TRBV18
d_gene: NA
j_gene: TRBJ2-3
abundance: few
CDR3nt: TGTGCCAGCTCACCACCGTCAGATACGCAGTATTTT
CDR3aa: CASSPPSDTQYF

v_gene: TRBV11-2
d_gene: TRBD1
j_gene: TRBJ2-5
abundance: many
CDR3nt: TGTGCCAGCAGCTTCACGCGGACAGGGGGCCGGGAGACCCAGTACTTC
CDR3aa: CASSFTRTGGRETQYF

v_gene: TRBV7-2
d_gene: NA
j_gene: TRBJ2-7
abundance: NA
CDR3nt: TGTGCCAGCAGCGACCGGGACACGATGATCTACGAGCAGTACTTC
CDR3aa: CASSDRDTMIYEQYF

v_gene: TRBV7-2
d_gene: NA
j_gene: TRBJ1-2
abundance: few
CDR3nt: TGTGCCAGCAGCGTAGAGGGGGGAAACTATGGCTACACCTTC
CDR3aa: CASSVEGGNYGYTF

v_gene: TRBV20-1
d_gene: NA
j_gene: TRBJ1-1
abundance: NA
CDR3nt: TGCAGTGCTAGGGGAACGAACACTGAAGCTTTCTTT
CDR3aa: CSARGTNTEAFF

v_gene: TRBV12-3/TRBV12-4
d_gene: NA
j_gene: TRBJ1-1
abundance: NA
CDR3nt: TGTGCCAGCAGTTCCGGAGGGTTGAACACTGAAGCTTTCTTT
CDR3aa: CASSSGGLNTEAFF

v_gene: TRBV7-9
d_gene: TRBD1
j_gene: TRBJ2-2
abundance: few
CDR3nt: TGTGCCAGCAGCTCCGGGACAGGTTCCACCGGGGAGCTGTTTTTT
CDR3aa: CASSSGTGSTGELFF

v_gene: TRBV28
d_gene: NA
j_gene: TRBJ2-2
abundance: few
CDR3nt: TGTGCCAGCAGCCCGAGACCACGACAGGTGGGCACCGGGGAGCTGTTTTTT
CDR3aa: CASSPRPRQVGTGELFF

v_gene: TRBV10-3
d_gene: TRBD2
j_gene: TRBJ2-7
abundance: few
CDR3nt: TGTGCCATAGGGAGCGGGGGTTTCGACGAGCAGTACTTC
CDR3aa: CAIGSGGFDEQYF

v_gene: TRBV7-9
d_gene: NA
j_gene: TRBJ1-1
abundance: few
CDR3nt: TGTGCCAGCAGCCAAGGGCAAGCTTTCTTT
CDR3aa: CASSQGQAFF

v_gene: TRBV20-1
d_gene: NA
j_gene: TRBJ2-1
abundance: few
CDR3nt: TGCAGTGCCGGATCCGCGGGGACCAATGAGCAGTTCTTC
CDR3aa: CSAGSAGTNEQFF

v_gene: TRBV27
d_gene: NA
j_gene: TRBJ2-5
abundance: few
CDR3nt: TGTGCCAGCAGTTTCGGACCCCCCTCCCAAGAGACCCAGTACTTC
CDR3aa: CASSFGPPSQETQYF

v_gene: TRBV18
d_gene: NA
j_gene: TRBJ1-1
abundance: NA
CDR3nt: TGTGCCTGCTCACCTGGAACCCTTTACACTGAAGCTTTCTTT
CDR3aa: CACSPGTLYTEAFF

v_gene: TRBV12-3/TRBV12-4
d_gene: NA
j_gene: TRBJ2-1
abundance: few
CDR3nt: TGTGCCAGCAGCCCTTTACTCACAGTTCACGGGCAGTTCTTC
CDR3aa: CASSPLLTVHGQFF

v_gene: TRBV6-5
d_gene: NA
j_gene: TRBJ1-6
abundance: NA
CDR3nt: TGTGCCAGCAGTTACTCTACAGGTTATAATTCACCCCTCCACTTT
CDR3aa: CASSYSTGYNSPLHF

v_gene: TRBV24-1
d_gene: NA
j_gene: TRBJ2-5
abundance: NA
CDR3nt: TGTGCCACCAGTGATTTTTCCGTGGAGGGGCAGGAGACCCAGTACTTC
CDR3aa: CATSDFSVEGQETQYF

v_gene: TRBV12-3/TRBV12-4
d_gene: NA
j_gene: TRBJ1-2
abundance: many
CDR3nt: TGTGCCAGCAGTTTGCGGACCTCTAACTATGGCTACACCTTC
CDR3aa: CASSLRTSNYGYTF

v_gene: TRBV7-9
d_gene: NA
j_gene: TRBJ2-2
abundance: many
CDR3nt: TGTGCCAGCAGCTCATTTGACACCGGGGAGCTGTTTTTT
CDR3aa: CASSSFDTGELFF

v_gene: TRBV3-1
d_gene: NA
j_gene: TRBJ2-7
abundance: few
CDR3nt: TGTGCCAGCAGCCAAGAGGGCATAAGGTACGAGCAGTACTTC
CDR3aa: CASSQEGIRYEQYF

v_gene: TRBV6-5
d_gene: TRBD1
j_gene: TRBJ1-6
abundance: many
CDR3nt: TGTGCCAGCAGGACAGGGGTCTATAATTCACCCCTCCACTTT
CDR3aa: CASRTGVYNSPLHF

v_gene: TRBV27
d_gene: TRBD2
j_gene: TRBJ2-3
abundance: NA
CDR3nt: TGTGCCAGCAGTGTCCTCCCTAGCGGGGTCACAGATACGCAGTATTTT
CDR3aa: CASSVLPSGVTDTQYF

v_gene: TRBV27
d_gene: NA
j_gene: TRBJ1-5
abundance: many
CDR3nt: TGTGCCAGCAGTTTAAGTGCCGGTATTCAGCCCCAGCATTTT
CDR3aa: CASSLSAGIQPQHF

v_gene: TRBV5-1
d_gene: NA
j_gene: TRBJ2-1
abundance: few
CDR3nt: TGCGCCAGCAGCTTGGATGGGGATGAGCAGTTCTTC
CDR3aa: CASSLDGDEQFF

v_gene: TRBV12-3/TRBV12-4
d_gene: TRBD2
j_gene: TRBJ2-3
abundance: NA
CDR3nt: TGTGCCAGCAGTTTAACGACTAGCGGGTCTAGCACAGATACGCAGTATTTT
CDR3aa: CASSLTTSGSSTDTQYF

v_gene: TRBV7-9
d_gene: NA
j_gene: TRBJ1-1
abundance: NA
CDR3nt: TGTGCCAGCAGCTTAGTGGGGGGACGGCCGAACACTGAAGCTTTCTTT
CDR3aa: CASSLVGGRPNTEAFF

v_gene: TRBV19
d_gene: NA
j_gene: TRBJ2-7
abundance: few
CDR3nt: TGTGCCAGTAGTTTGACACCGTCGGGAGAGCAGTACTTC
CDR3aa: CASSLTPSGEQYF

v_gene: TRBV6-2/TRBV6-3
d_gene: NA
j_gene: TRBJ2-3
abundance: NA
CDR3nt: TGTGCCAGCAGTAAACCAACCTTCGACGTCACAGATACGCAGTATTTT
CDR3aa: CASSKPTFDVTDTQYF